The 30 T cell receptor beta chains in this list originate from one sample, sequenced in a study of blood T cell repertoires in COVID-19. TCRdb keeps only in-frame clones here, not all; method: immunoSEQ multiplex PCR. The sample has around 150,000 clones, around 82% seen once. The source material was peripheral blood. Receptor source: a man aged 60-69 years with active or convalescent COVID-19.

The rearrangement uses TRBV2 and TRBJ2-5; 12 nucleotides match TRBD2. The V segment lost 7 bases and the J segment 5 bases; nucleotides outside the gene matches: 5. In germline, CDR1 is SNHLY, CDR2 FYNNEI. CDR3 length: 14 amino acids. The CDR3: CASTSGGAGETQYF. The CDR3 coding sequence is TGTGCCAGCACTAGCGGGGGGGCCGGGGAGACCCAGTACTTC.

In DNA form, the CDR3 reads TGCGCCAGCAGTGCGACAGGGAAGGGCACTGAAGCTTTCTTT. It translates to CASSATGKGTEAFF. This chain uses TRBV10-1 with TRBJ1-1, with 7 positions matching TRBD1. The CDR3 consists of 14 residues. Trimming cost V 4 bases and J 4 bases; bases outside gene matches: 6. Germline V CDR1 and CDR2: WNHNN, SYGVQD (reference sequence).

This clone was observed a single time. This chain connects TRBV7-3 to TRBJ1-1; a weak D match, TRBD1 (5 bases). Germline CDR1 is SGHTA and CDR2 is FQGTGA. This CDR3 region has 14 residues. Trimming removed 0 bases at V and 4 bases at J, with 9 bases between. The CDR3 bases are TGTGCCAGCAGCTTAACAGGAGGGGCCACTGAAGCTTTCTTT. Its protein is CASSLTGGATEAFF.

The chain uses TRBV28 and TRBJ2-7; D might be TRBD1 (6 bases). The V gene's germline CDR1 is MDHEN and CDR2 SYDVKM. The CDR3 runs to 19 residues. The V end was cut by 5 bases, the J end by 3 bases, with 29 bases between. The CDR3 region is CASSTRTLRGTTTIYEQYF. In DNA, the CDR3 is TGTGCCAGCAGTACCCGGACCCTAAGGGGGACAACAACAATCTACGAGCAGTACTTC.

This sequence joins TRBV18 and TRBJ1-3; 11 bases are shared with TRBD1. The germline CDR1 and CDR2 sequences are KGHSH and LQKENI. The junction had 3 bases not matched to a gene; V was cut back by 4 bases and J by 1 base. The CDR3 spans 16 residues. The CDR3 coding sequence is TGTGCCAGCTCACGGGACAGGGGGTATTCTGGAAACACCATATATTTT. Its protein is CASSRDRGYSGNTIYF.

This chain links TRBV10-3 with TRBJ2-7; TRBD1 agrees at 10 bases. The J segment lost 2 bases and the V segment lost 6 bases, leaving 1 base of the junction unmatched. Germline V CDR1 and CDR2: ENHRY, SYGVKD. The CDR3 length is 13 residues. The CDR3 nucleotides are TGTGCCATCAGCGGACAGGGGGCCTACGAGCAGTACTTC. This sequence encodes CAISGQGAYEQYF.

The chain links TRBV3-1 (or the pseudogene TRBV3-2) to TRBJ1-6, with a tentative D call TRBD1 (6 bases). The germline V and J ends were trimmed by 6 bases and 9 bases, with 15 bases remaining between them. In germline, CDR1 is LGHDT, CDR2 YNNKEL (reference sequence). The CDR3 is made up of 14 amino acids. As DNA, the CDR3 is TGTGCCAGCAGACCCGGGACCAGGGGTTCACCCCTCCACTTT. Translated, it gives CASRPGTRGSPLHF.

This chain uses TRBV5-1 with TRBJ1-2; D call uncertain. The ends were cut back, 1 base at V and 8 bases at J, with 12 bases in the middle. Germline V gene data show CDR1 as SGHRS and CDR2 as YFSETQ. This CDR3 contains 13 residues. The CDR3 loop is CASSLQSSRGYTF. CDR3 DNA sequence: TGCGCCAGCAGCTTGCAGTCTTCGAGGGGCTACACCTTC.

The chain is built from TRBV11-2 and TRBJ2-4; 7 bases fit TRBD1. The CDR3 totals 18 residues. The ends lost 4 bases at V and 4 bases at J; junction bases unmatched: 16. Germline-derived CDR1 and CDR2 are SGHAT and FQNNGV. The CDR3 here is CASSSHDQTGTEKNIQYF. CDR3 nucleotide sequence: TGTGCCAGCAGCTCCCATGACCAAACCGGGACAGAAAAAAACATTCAGTACTTC.

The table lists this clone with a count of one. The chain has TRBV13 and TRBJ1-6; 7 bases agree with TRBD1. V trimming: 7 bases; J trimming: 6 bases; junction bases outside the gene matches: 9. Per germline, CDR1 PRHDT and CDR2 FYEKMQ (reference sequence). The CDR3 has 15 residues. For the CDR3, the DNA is TGTGCCAGCAAATACAGGGGAGTAGGTAATTCACCCCTCCACTTT. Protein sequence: CASKYRGVGNSPLHF.

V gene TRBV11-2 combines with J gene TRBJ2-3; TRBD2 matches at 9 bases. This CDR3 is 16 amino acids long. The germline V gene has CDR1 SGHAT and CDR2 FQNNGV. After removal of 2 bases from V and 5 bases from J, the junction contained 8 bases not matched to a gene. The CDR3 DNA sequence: TGTGCCAGCAGCTTAATCGGCGGGGGGGCCCTAGATACGCAGTATTTT. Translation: CASSLIGGGALDTQYF. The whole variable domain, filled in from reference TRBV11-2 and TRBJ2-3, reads EAGVAQSPRYKIIEKRQSVAFWCNPISGHATLYWYQQILGQGPKLLIQFQNNGVVDDSQLPKDRFSAERLKGVDSTLKIQPAKLEDSAVYLCASSLIGGGALDTQYFGPGTRLTVL.

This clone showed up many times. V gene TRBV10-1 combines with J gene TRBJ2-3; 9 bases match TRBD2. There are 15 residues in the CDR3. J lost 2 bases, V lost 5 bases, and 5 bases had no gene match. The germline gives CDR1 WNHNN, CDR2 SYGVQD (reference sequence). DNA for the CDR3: TGCGCCAGCAGTCTATTAGCGGGGGCCACAGATACGCAGTATTTT. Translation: CASSLLAGATDTQYF.

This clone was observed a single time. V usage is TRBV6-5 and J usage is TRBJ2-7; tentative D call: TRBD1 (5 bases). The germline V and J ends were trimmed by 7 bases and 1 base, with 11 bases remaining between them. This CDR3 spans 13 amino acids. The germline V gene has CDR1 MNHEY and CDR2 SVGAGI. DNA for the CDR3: TGTGCCAGCACCCCGACAGAATCCTACGAGCAGTACTTC. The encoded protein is CASTPTESYEQYF.

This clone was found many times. The CDR3 is CASSEGQPRRETQYF. The DNA of the CDR3 is TGCGCCAGCAGCGAAGGACAGCCACGGCGGGAGACCCAGTACTTC. V gene TRBV5-1 combines with J gene TRBJ2-5; a weak D match, TRBD1 (6 bases). CDR1 and CDR2 (germline): SGHRS, YFSETQ. CDR3 length: 15 residues. Trimming shortened V by 4 bases and J by 5 bases, and 18 bases separated the two germline ends.

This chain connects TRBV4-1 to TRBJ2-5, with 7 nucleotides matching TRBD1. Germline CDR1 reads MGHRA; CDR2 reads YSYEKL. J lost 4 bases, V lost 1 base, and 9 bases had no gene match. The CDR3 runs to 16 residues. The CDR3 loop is CASSQAPGQVGETQYF. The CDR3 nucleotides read TGCGCCAGCAGCCAAGCCCCAGGACAGGTTGGAGAGACCCAGTACTTC.

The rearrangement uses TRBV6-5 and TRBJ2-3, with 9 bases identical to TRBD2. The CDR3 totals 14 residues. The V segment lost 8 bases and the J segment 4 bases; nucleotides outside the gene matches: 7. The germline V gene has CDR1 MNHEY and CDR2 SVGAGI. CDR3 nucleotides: TGTGCCAGCCTCACCAGCGGGAGGTCAGATACGCAGTATTTT. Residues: CASLTSGRSDTQYF.

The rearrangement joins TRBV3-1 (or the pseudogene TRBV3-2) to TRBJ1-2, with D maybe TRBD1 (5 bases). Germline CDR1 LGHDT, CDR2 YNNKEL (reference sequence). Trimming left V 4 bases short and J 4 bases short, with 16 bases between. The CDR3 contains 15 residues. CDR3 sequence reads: CASSPSRDSSYGYTF. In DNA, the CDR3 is TGTGCCAGCAGCCCGTCCCGGGACTCCTCCTATGGCTACACCTTC.

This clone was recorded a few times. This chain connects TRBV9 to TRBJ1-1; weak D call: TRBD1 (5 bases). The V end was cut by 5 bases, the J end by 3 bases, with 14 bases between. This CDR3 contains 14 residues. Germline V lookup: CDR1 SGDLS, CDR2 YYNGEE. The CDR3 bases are TGTGCCAGCAGTGCGGGGCGGCAAGACACTGAAGCTTTCTTT. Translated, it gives CASSAGRQDTEAFF. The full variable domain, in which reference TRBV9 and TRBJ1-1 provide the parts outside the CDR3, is DSGVTQTPKHLITATGQRVTLRCSPRSGDLSVYWYQQSLDQGLQFLIQYYNGEERAKGNILERFSAQQFPDLHSELNLSSLELGDSALYFCASSAGRQDTEAFFGQGTRLTVV.

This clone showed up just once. Written as DNA, the CDR3 is TGTGCCAGCAGCTTAGGTGGGGGGCGCGGGAGCTACGAGCAGTACTTC. Encoded protein: CASSLGGGRGSYEQYF. This rearrangement joins TRBV7-2 to TRBJ2-7, with a tentative D call TRBD2 (7 bases). The CDR3 has 16 amino acids. Trimming shortened V by 1 base and J by 3 bases, and 16 bases separated the two germline ends. The V gene's germline CDR1 is SGHTA and CDR2 FQGNSA. The full variable domain, its missing parts supplied by reference TRBV7-2 and TRBJ2-7, is GAGVSQSPSNKVTEKGKDVELRCDPISGHTALYWYRQSLGQGLEFLIYFQGNSAPDKSGLPSDRFSAERTGGSVSTLTIQRTQQEDSAVYLCASSLGGGRGSYEQYFGPGTRLTVT.

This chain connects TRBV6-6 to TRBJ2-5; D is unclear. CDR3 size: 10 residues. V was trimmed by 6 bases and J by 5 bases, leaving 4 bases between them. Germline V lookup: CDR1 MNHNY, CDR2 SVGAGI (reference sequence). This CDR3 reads CASRSETQYF. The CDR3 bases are TGTGCCAGCAGATCGGAGACCCAGTACTTC.

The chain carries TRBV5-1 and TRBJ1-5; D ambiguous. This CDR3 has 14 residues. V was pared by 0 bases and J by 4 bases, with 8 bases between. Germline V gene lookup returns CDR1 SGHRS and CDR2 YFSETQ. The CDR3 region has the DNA TGCGCCAGCAGCTTGGGGCCAGAAAATCAGCCCCAGCATTTT. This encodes CASSLGPENQPQHF.

CDR3 nucleotide sequence: TGCGCCAGCAGTGACCCGGGAACAGGGGTAAGAGAGCAGTACTTC. As protein: CASSDPGTGVREQYF. The gene calls are TRBV10-1 and TRBJ2-7; 7 bases are shared with TRBD1. This CDR3 is built from 15 residues. Trimming took 3 bases from V and 7 from J; bases not matched to a gene: 12. The germline gives CDR1 WNHNN, CDR2 SYGVQD (reference sequence).

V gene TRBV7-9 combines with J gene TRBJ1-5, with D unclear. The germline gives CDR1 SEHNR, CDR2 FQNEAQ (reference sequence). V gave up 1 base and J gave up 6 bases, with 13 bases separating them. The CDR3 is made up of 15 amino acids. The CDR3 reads CASSLGSGSGQPQHF. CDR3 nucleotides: TGTGCCAGCAGCTTAGGGTCGGGATCGGGTCAGCCCCAGCATTTT.

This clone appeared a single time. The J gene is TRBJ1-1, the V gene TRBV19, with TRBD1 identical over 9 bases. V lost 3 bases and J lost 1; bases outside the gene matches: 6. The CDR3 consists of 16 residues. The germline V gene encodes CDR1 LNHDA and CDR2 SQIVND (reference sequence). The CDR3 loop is CASSIYPGQGNTEAFF. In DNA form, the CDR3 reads TGTGCCAGTAGTATTTATCCGGGACAGGGGAACACTGAAGCTTTCTTT. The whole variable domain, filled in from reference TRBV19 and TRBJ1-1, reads DGGITQSPKYLFRKEGQNVTLSCEQNLNHDAMYWYRQDPGQGLRLIYYSQIVNDFQKGDIAEGYSVSREKKESFPLTVTSAQKNPTAFYLCASSIYPGQGNTEAFFGQGTRLTVV.

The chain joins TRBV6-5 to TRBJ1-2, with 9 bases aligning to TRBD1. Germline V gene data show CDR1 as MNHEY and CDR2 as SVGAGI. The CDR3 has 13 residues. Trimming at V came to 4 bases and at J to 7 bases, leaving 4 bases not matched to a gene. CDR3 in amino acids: CASSLGQGPGYTF. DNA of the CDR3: TGTGCCAGCAGTTTGGGACAGGGACCTGGCTACACCTTC.

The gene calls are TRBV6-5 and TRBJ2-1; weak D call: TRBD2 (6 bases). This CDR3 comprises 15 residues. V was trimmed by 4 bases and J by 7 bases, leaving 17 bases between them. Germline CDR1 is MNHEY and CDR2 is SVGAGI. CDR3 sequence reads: CASSFLLTAGNEQFF. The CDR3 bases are TGTGCCAGCAGTTTTCTGTTGACGGCGGGGAATGAGCAGTTCTTC.

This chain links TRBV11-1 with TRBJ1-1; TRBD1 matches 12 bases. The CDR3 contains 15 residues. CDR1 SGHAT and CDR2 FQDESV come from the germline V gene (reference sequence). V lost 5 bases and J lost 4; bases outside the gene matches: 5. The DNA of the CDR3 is TGTGCCAGCAGCCGGGGACAGGGGGCGCGCACTGAAGCTTTCTTT. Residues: CASSRGQGARTEAFF.

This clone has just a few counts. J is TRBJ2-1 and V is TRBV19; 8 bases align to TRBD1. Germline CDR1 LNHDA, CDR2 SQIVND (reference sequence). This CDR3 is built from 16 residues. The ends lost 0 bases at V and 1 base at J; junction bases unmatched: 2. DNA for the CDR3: TGTGCCAGTAGTATAGATCAGGGGGCATCCTACAATGAGCAGTTCTTC. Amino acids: CASSIDQGASYNEQFF.

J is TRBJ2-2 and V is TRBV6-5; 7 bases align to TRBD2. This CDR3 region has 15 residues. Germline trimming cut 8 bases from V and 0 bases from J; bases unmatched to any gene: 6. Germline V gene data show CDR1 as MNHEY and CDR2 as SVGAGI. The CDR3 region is CASREALANTGELFF. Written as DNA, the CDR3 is TGTGCCAGCCGGGAGGCGTTAGCGAACACCGGGGAGCTGTTTTTT.

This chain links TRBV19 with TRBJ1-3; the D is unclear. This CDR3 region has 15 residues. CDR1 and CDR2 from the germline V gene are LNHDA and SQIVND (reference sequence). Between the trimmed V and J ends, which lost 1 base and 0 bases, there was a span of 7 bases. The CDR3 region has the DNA TGTGCCAGTAGTATAGGTCCAGGCTCTGGAAACACCATATATTTT. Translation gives CASSIGPGSGNTIYF.